The table lists the clone carrying this T cell receptor (beta chain) with a count of one. The sequencing depth, 1 in 200,000 to 1 in 1 million T cells, was the target. Only in-frame clones appear in the TCRdb table, and some are missing; sequencing was by immunoSEQ multiplex PCR. This sample has around 330,000 clones, with around 66% found just once. These data come from a study of cytotoxic CD8 clonotypes in ibrutinib-treated CLL. Study in general: Of the patients, eleven to twelve were relapsed/refractory, roughly 16 treatment-naive and some 17 IGHV unmutated. Responses: some 24 partial, 2 complete; after median around 64 months, around 15 stayed remitted, roughly 12 progressed.

Cryopreserved PBMCs supplied about 2 micrograms of genomic DNA for TCR beta libraries. Trimming removed 1 base at V and 1 base at J, with 16 bases between. In germline, CDR1 is KGHSH, CDR2 LQKENI. The CDR3 contains 17 residues. The chain carries TRBV18 and TRBJ1-1; D remains unclear. The TCR originated in a human donor with chronic lymphocytic leukemia. Sequences were derived from PBMCs, sampled after 36 months of ibrutinib treatment. CDR3 sequence (DNA): TGTGCCAGCTCACCACTGGCCGACCCTCAACCGAACACTGAAGCTTTCTTT. Translating gives CASSPLADPQPNTEAFF.